The entry that follows covers one T cell receptor beta chain sequence. Germline loops: CDR1 SNHLY, CDR2 FYNNEI. There are 13 residues in the CDR3. The germline V and J ends were trimmed by 6 bases and 0 bases, with 8 bases remaining between them. This record comes from a study of blood T cell repertoires in COVID-19. The wider study: Collection of acute and convalescent COVID-19 samples took place in the United States, Italy and Spain. PBMCs, B-cell-depleted T cells, or T cells were the source of the cDNA or gDNA that made up the material.

Authors' methods: Amplification of reference gene primers was used by the study to estimate nucleated cell counts. Clones were read by immunoSEQ multiplex PCR, and TCRdb kept only the in-frame ones, dropping some. Clone size and V and J calls were adopted from that table, with D and trimming inferred from the DNA. Of approximately 37,000 clones in the sample, about 90% were seen once. The chain combines TRBV2 with TRBJ1-2; D uncertain. The TCR comes from a woman of 80 years or more with acute or convalescent COVID-19. What was sequenced was peripheral blood. The CDR3 spells CASRLEANYGYTF. CDR3 coding DNA: TGTGCCAGCAGACTAGAAGCTAACTATGGCTACACCTTC.